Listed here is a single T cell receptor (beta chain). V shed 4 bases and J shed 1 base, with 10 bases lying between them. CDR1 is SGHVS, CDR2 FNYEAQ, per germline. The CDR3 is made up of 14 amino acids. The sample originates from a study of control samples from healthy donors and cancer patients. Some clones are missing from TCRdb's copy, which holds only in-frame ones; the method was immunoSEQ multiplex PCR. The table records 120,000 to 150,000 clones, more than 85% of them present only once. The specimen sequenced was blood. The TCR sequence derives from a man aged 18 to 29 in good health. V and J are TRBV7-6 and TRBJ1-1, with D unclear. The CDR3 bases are TGTGCCAGCAGCTCAGCCGGGCCGAACACTGAAGCTTTCTTT. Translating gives CASSSAGPNTEAFF.